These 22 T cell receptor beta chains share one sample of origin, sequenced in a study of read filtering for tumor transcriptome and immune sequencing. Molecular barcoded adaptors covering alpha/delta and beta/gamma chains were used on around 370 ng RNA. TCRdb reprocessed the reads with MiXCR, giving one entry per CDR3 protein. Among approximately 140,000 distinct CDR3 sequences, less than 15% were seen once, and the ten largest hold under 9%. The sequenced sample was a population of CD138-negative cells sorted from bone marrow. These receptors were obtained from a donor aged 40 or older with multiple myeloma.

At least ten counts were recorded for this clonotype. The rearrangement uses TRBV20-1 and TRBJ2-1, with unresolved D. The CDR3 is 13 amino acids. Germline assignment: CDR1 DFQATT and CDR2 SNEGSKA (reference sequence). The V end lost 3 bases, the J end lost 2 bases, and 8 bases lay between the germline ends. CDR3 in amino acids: CSASGVTYNEQFF. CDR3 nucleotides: TGCAGTGCTAGTGGTGTCACCTACAATGAGCAGTTCTTC.

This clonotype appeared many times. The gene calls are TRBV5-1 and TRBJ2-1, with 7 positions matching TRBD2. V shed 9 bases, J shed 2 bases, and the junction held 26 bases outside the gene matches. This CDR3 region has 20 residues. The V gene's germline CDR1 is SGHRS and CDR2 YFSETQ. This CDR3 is CANLSPPTSLFLRAYNEQFF. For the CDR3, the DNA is TGCGCCAACCTATCGCCTCCGACTAGCCTATTCCTCCGGGCCTACAATGAGCAGTTCTTC.

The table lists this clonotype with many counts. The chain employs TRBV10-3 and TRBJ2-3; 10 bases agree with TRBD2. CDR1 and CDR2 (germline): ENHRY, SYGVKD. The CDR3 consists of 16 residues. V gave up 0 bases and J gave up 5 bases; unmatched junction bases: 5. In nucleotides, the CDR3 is TGTGCCATCAGTGAGTCCCGGACTAGCGGTTTAGATACGCAGTATTTT. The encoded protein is CAISESRTSGLDTQYF.

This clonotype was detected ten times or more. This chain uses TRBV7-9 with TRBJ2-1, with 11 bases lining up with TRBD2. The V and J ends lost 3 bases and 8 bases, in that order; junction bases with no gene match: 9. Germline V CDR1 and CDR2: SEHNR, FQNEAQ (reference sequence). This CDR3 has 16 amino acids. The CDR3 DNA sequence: TGTGCCAGCAGCTTGAGTCTGGGACTAGCGGCCCATGAGCAGTTCTTC. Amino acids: CASSLSLGLAAHEQFF.

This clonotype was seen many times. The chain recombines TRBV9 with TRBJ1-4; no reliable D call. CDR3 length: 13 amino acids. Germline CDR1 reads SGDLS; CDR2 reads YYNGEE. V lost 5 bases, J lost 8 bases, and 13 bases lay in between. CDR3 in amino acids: CASSGGVGEKLFF. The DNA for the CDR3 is TGTGCCAGCAGTGGAGGCGTTGGCGAAAAACTGTTTTTT.

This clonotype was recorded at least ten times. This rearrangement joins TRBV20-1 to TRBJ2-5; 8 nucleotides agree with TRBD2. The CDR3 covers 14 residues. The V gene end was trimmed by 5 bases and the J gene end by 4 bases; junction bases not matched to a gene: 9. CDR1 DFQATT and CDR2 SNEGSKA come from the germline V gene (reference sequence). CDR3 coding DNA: TGCAGTGCTCCGGGCGGGAGGAAAGGAGAGACCCAGTACTTC. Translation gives CSAPGGRKGETQYF.

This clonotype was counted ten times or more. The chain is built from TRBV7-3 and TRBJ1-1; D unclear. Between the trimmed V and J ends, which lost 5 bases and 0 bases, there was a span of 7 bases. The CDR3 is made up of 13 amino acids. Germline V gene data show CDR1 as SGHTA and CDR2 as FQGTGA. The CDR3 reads CASSEGVNTEAFF. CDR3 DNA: TGTGCCAGCAGCGAAGGTGTGAACACTGAAGCTTTCTTT.

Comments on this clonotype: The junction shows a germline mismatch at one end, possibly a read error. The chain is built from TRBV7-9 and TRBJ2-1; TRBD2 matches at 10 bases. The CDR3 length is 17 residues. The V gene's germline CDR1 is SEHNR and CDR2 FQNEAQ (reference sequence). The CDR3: CASSLSSGSSGHNEQFF. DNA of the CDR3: TGTGCCAGCAGCTTATCTAGCGGGAGTTCTGGCCACAACGAGCAGTTCTTC. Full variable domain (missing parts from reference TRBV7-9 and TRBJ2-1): DTGVSQNPRHKITKRGQNVTFRCDPISEHNRLYWYRQTLGQGPEFLTYFQNEAQLEKSRLLSDRFSAERPKGSFSTLEIQRTEQGDSAMYLCASSLSSGSSGHNEQFFGPGTRLTVL.

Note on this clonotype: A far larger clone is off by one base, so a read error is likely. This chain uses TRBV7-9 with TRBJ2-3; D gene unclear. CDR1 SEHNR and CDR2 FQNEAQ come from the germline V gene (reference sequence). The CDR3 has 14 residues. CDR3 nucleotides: TGTGCCAGCAGCTTAGAAGCTCGCACAGATACGCAGTGTTTT. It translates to CASSLEARTDTQCF.

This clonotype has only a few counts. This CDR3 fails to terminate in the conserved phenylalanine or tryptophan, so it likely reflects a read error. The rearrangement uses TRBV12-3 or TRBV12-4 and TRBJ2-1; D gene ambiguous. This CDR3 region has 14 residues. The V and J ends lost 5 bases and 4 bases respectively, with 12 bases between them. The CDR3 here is CASSPLSGYNEQFS. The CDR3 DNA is TGTGCCAGCAGTCCCCTGTCTGGGTACAATGAGCAGTTCTCC.

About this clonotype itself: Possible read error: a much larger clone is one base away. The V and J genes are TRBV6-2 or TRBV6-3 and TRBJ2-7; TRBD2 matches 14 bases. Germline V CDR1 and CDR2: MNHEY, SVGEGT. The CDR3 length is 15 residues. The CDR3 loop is CTSSSLTSGRVEQYF. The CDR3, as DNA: TGTACCAGCAGTTCCCTGACTAGCGGGAGGGTCGAGCAGTACTTC.

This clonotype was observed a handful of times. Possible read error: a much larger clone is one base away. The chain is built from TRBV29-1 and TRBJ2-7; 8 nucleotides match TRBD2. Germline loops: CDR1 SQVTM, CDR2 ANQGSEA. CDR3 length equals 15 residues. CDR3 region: CSVVATSALSYERYF. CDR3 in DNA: TGCAGCGTTGTCGCGACTAGCGCCCTCTCCTACGAGCGGTACTTC.

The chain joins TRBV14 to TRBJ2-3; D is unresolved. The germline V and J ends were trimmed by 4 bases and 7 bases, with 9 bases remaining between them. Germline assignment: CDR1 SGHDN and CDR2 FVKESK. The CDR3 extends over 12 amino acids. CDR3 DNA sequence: TGTGCCAGCAGCCCTATTACAAATACGCAGTATTTT. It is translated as CASSPITNTQYF.

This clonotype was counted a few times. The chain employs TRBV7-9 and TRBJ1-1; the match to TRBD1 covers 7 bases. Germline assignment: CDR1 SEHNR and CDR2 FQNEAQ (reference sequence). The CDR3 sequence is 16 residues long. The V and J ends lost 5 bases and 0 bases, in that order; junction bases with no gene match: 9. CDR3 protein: CASSPRGDRVNTEAFF. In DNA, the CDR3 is TGTGCCAGCAGCCCCCGGGGAGACAGGGTGAACACTGAAGCTTTCTTT.

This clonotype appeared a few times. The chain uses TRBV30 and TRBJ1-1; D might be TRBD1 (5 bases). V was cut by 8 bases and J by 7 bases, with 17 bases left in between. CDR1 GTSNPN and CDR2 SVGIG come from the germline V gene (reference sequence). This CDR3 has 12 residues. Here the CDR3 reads CANRRGRIEAFF. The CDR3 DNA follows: TGTGCCAATAGGAGGGGTAGGATTGAAGCTTTCTTT.

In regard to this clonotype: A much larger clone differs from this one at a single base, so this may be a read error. As DNA, the CDR3 is TGTGCCAGCTTAGAAGCGCCTCGGCCCTACAATGAGCAGTTCTTC. Translation: CASLEAPRPYNEQFF. The V gene is TRBV2, the J gene TRBJ2-1; no firm D call. V shed 8 bases and J shed 2 bases, with 16 bases lying between them. This CDR3 is 15 amino acids long. Germline V lookup: CDR1 SNHLY, CDR2 FYNNEI.

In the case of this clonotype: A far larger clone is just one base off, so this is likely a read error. In nucleotides, the CDR3 is TGTGCCAGCGGTTTAGGGGCTAGCGGCCTGGGGAATGAGCAGTTCTTC. It codes for CASGLGASGLGNEQFF. The chain has TRBV12-3 or TRBV12-4 and TRBJ2-1; 7 nucleotides agree with TRBD2. CDR3 length: 16 residues.

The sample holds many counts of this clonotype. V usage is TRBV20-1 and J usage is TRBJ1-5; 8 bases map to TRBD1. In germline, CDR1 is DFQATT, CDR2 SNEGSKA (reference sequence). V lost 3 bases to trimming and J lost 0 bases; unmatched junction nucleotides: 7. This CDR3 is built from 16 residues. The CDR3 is CSASSGTGYSNQPQHF. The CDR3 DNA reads TGCAGTGCTAGCTCTGGGACAGGATATAGCAATCAGCCCCAGCATTTT.

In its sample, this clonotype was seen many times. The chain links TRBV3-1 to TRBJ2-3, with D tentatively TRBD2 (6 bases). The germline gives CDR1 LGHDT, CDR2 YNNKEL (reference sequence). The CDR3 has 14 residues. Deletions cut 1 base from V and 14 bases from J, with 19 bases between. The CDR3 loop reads CASSQGPTSSTRYF. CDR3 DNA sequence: TGTGCCAGCAGCCAAGGCCCTACTAGCTCCACCCGGTATTTT.

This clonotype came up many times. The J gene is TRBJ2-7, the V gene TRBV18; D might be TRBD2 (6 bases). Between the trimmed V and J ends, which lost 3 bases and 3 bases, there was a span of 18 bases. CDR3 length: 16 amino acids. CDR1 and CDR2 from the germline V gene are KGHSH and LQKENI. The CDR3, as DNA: TGTGCCAGCTCACCGGTACGTAGCTCCGGGGGCTACGAGCAGTACTTC. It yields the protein CASSPVRSSGGYEQYF.

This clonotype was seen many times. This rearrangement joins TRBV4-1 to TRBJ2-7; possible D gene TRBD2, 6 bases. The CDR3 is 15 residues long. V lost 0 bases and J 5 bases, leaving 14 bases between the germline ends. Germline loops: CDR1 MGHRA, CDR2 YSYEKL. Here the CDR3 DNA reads TGCGCCAGCAGCCAAGAGTCCGGGACTCTCGACGAGCAGTACTTC. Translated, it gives CASSQESGTLDEQYF.

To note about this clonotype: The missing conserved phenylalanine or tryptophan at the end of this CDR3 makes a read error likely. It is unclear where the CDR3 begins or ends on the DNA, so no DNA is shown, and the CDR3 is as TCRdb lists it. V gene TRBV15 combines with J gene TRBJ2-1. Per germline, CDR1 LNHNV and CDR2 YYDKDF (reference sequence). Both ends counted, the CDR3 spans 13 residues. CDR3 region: CATSWRGNNEQLC.